Each of the 4 T cell receptor beta chains below was sequenced from the same sample in a study of blood T cell repertoires in COVID-19. Sequenced by immunoSEQ multiplex PCR; TCRdb stores in-frame clones only, minus some. Of about 380,000 clones in the sample, about 85% were seen once. The sequencing input was peripheral blood. Source of these receptors: a woman younger than 35 with acute or convalescent COVID-19.

This clone has only a few counts. The chain carries TRBV7-2 and TRBJ1-1; 7 nucleotides agree with TRBD1. V lost 5 bases to trimming and J lost 5 bases; unmatched junction nucleotides: 14. The CDR3 spans 16 residues. CDR1 SGHTA and CDR2 FQGNSA come from the germline V gene. The CDR3 DNA reads TGTGCCAGCAGCCTGGGGTTAGGGGGCATGCGGACTGAAGCTTTCTTT. Translating it yields CASSLGLGGMRTEAFF.

The V gene is TRBV9, the J gene TRBJ1-2; maybe TRBD1 (6 bases). The ends were cut back, 0 bases at V and 6 bases at J, with 15 bases in the middle. This CDR3 spans 15 amino acids. Germline V gene data show CDR1 as SGDLS and CDR2 as YYNGEE. This chain's CDR3 is CASSVVAGVGNGYTF. The CDR3 DNA reads as TGTGCCAGCAGCGTAGTGGCAGGGGTCGGCAATGGCTACACCTTC.

This sequence joins TRBV20-1 and TRBJ2-3; weak D call: TRBD2 (5 bases). The CDR3 covers 15 residues. V lost 3 bases, J lost 0 bases, and 13 bases lay in between. The germline gives CDR1 DFQATT, CDR2 SNEGSKA (reference sequence). The CDR3 nucleotides are TGCAGTGCTAGTAGACGGCTAGCTAGCACAGATACGCAGTATTTT. Protein sequence: CSASRRLASTDTQYF.

The J gene is TRBJ1-3, the V gene TRBV7-3, with D unclear. Between the trimmed V and J ends, which lost 6 bases and 4 bases, there was a span of 10 bases. This CDR3 is 13 amino acids long. Germline CDR1 is SGHTA and CDR2 is FQGTGA. CDR3 DNA sequence: TGTGCCAGCAGTTCTGCGAGAGGAAACACCATATATTTT. It translates to CASSSARGNTIYF.